This TCR beta chain was captured by sequencing in a study of blood T cell repertoires in COVID-19. As processed by the authors: Reference gene primer amplification gave estimated nucleated cell counts. Assay: immunoSEQ multiplex PCR; the TCRdb copy retains only in-frame clones and omits some. V, J and clone size reflect that table, while D and trimming were determined from the DNA. The repertoire holds around 220,000 clones, with about 90% as singletons. CDR1 and CDR2 (germline): LGHDT, YNNKEL (reference sequence). The CDR3 has 17 amino acids. V was pared by 1 base and J by 7 bases, with 22 bases between. Categorization into cohorts depended on clinical history that participants reported.

The sequencing input was PBMCs or T cells enriched from blood (not recorded which). This clonotype was sampled from a man between 25 and 39 years old who had been exposed to COVID-19. The chain has TRBV3-1 (or the pseudogene TRBV3-2) and TRBJ2-5, with D possibly matching TRBD2 (7 bases). The CDR3 DNA reads TGTGCCAGCAGCCAAGGATGGGGGGGCTCCTCCGCAGGGACCCAGTACTTC. It encodes CASSQGWGGSSAGTQYF.